One sample yielded the 9 T cell receptor beta chains listed below, sequenced in a study of blood T cells in healthy people across ages. The second PCR ran about 6 to 12 cycles with a sample-barcoded 5' primer and J-beta primers. Each CDR3 protein gets one entry after TCRdb re-called the 5' RACE reads with MiXCR. The profile shows some 690,000 distinct CDR3 sequences, 22% of them singletons. Input material: blood. The receptor source for this set is a man between 65 and 79 years old in good health.

The V gene is TRBV7-3, the J gene TRBJ1-6; 7 bases fit TRBD1. V dropped 2 bases and J dropped 7; count of bases not matched to a gene: 5. Germline V CDR1 and CDR2: SGHTA, FQGTGA. The CDR3 is made up of 15 amino acids. The CDR3 protein is CASSLLAGGNSPLHF. The CDR3 DNA follows: TGTGCCAGCAGCTTACTGGCAGGGGGGAATTCACCCCTCCACTTT.

The rearrangement joins TRBV6-4 to TRBJ2-1; D unclear. TRBJ2-7 explains the end of the DNA better; the J call may be wrong. CDR1 MRHNA and CDR2 SNTAGT come from the germline V gene. This CDR3 is 16 amino acids long. The CDR3 is CASRSEHSRVTYEQYV. The CDR3 nucleotides read TGTGCCAGCAGGAGCGAGCACTCTCGAGTTACCTACGAGCAGTACGTC.

This clonotype was picked up a small number of times. CDR3 sequence reads: CASRPGPRGGNQPQHF. The CDR3 DNA is TGTGCCAGCAGGCCGGGCCCTCGAGGCGGCAATCAGCCCCAGCATTTT. The chain uses TRBV2 and TRBJ1-5; D not resolved. The V end lost 6 bases, the J end lost 2 bases, and 17 bases lay between the germline ends. The germline CDR1 and CDR2 sequences are SNHLY and FYNNEI. CDR3 size: 16 residues.

This clonotype turned up a few times. The rearrangement links TRBV5-1 to TRBJ2-3, with D unclear. The J call is uncertain, as TRBJ1-5 better fits the DNA end. The CDR3 extends over 12 amino acids. Germline loops: CDR1 SGHRS, CDR2 YFSETQ. CDR3 DNA sequence: TGCGCCAGCAGCTCACAAGCGGATACGCAGCATTTT. It yields the protein CASSSQADTQHF.

The chain uses TRBV6-5 and TRBJ2-3; 7 nucleotides align to TRBD2. The trim removed 0 bases at V and 0 bases at J, leaving 6 bases unmatched. Germline V CDR1 and CDR2: MNHEY, SVGAGI. The length of the CDR3 is 17 residues. CDR3 loop: CASSYSPLAGSTDTQYF. Written as DNA, the CDR3 is TGTGCCAGCAGTTACTCGCCTTTAGCGGGTAGCACAGATACGCAGTATTTT.

This clonotype turned up a few times. The chain has TRBV5-1 and TRBJ1-2; no firm D call. V was clipped by 1 base and J by 2 bases, with 9 bases between them. There are 14 residues in the CDR3. Germline CDR1 SGHRS, CDR2 YFSETQ. CDR3 loop: CASSLSPGNYGYTF. CDR3 coding DNA: TGCGCCAGCAGCTTGTCTCCGGGAAACTATGGCTACACCTTC.

V and J are TRBV6-5 and TRBJ2-7; unclear D gene. Germline V gene data show CDR1 as MNHEY and CDR2 as SVGAGI. The ends were cut back, 2 bases at V and 2 bases at J, with 10 bases in the middle. The CDR3 covers 14 residues. Written as DNA, the CDR3 is TGTGCCAGCAGTTACAGTGACGGACCCTACGAGCAGTACTTC. Its protein is CASSYSDGPYEQYF.

This clonotype showed up just a few times. One end of the junction does not line up with germline, which may come from a read error. The CDR3 sequence is CASRQGGSSYNEQFF. In nucleotides, the CDR3 is TGTGCCAGCAGACAAGGGGGGAGCTCCTACAATGAGCAGTTCTTC. This rearrangement joins TRBV3-1 to TRBJ2-1; either TRBD1 or TRBD2 may supply D (6 bases each). Germline-derived CDR1 and CDR2 are LGHDT and YNNKEL (reference sequence). The CDR3 is 15 residues long.

This chain connects TRBV7-8 to TRBJ1-5, with D perhaps matching TRBD1 (5 bases). CDR3 length: 16 amino acids. Trimming took 5 bases from V and 1 from J, leaving 15 bases between them. Germline assignment: CDR1 SGHVS and CDR2 FQNEAQ. The CDR3 sequence: CASSRRGGTSNQPQHF. The DNA of the CDR3 is TGTGCCAGCAGCCGGCGGGGGGGGACCAGCAATCAGCCCCAGCATTTT.